These 10 T cell receptor beta chains were sequenced from one sample in a study of blood T cells in healthy people across ages. Then a second PCR, running roughly 6 to 12 cycles, was carried out with a sample-barcoded 5' primer and a J-beta primer mix. MiXCR was run by TCRdb on the 5' RACE reads, yielding one entry per CDR3 protein. The data show hundreds of thousands of distinct CDR3 sequences, around 21% seen once. Sequenced input: blood. The receptors shown here come from a man between 65 and 80 years old in good health.

The rearrangement joins TRBV7-3 to TRBJ2-1; 10 positions agree with TRBD2. The CDR3 loop spans 14 amino acids. Trimming took 6 bases from V and 12 from J; bases not matched to a gene: 11. Germline CDR1 SGHTA, CDR2 FQGTGA. For the CDR3, the DNA is TGTGCCAGCAGGACAGCGGGAGGGTGGGATGGGCAGTTCTTC. It is translated as CASRTAGGWDGQFF.

The CDR3 is CSVGGAGDYEQYF. For the CDR3, the DNA is TGCAGCGTTGGTGGGGCAGGGGATTACGAGCAGTACTTC. This chain connects TRBV29-1 to TRBJ2-5, with D possibly matching TRBD1 (6 bases). The J call is uncertain, as TRBJ2-7 better fits the DNA end. The CDR3 consists of 13 residues. Germline V gene data show CDR1 as SQVTM and CDR2 as ANQGSEA.

The chain employs TRBV12-3 or TRBV12-4 and TRBJ2-3; 7 bases line up with TRBD1. The CDR3 spans 15 residues. V gave up 3 bases and J gave up 1 base; unmatched junction bases: 4. CDR3 in DNA: TGTGCCAGCAGTTTTTCTACAGGGGGCACAGATACGCAGTATTTT. Translated, it gives CASSFSTGGTDTQYF.

V gene TRBV20-1 combines with J gene TRBJ2-1; 7 bases match TRBD1. The V segment lost 5 bases and the J segment 4 bases; nucleotides outside the gene matches: 8. The length of the CDR3 is 14 residues. CDR1 is DFQATT, CDR2 SNEGSKA, per germline (reference sequence). The CDR3 DNA is TGCAGTGCTGAAGGCGCAGGGGGTTACAATGAGCAGTTCTTC. This gives the protein CSAEGAGGYNEQFF.

This clonotype was counted a few times. The V and J genes are TRBV12-3 or TRBV12-4 and TRBJ2-1, with TRBD2 matching 7 bases. V dropped 4 bases and J dropped 2; count of bases not matched to a gene: 8. The CDR3 has 16 amino acids. CDR3 DNA: TGTGCCAGCAGTTCCTCCGGGACTACAACCTACAATGAGCAGTTCTTC. The encoded protein is CASSSSGTTTYNEQFF.

This clonotype was recorded a few times. The genes are TRBV20-1 and TRBJ2-3; maybe TRBD2 (5 bases). Germline loops: CDR1 DFQATT, CDR2 SNEGSKA (reference sequence). The CDR3 has 13 residues. V was cut by 3 bases and J by 3 bases, with 10 bases left in between. CDR3 nucleotide sequence: TGCAGTGCTAGGGTAGGACTGACAGATACGCAGTATTTT. As protein: CSARVGLTDTQYF.

This clonotype was counted a few times. The chain couples TRBV5-1 to TRBJ1-1; D is unclear. The germline V gene has CDR1 SGHRS and CDR2 YFSETQ. This CDR3 has 13 amino acids. Trimming removed 4 bases at V and 2 bases at J, with 9 bases between. The CDR3 region is CASSPEGNTEAFF. As DNA, the CDR3 is TGCGCCAGCAGCCCTGAAGGCAACACTGAAGCTTTCTTT.

This clonotype appeared a few times. The gene calls are TRBV12-3 or TRBV12-4 and TRBJ2-5, with TRBD2 matching 11 bases. With 4 bases clipped from V and 4 bases from J, the junction kept 8 bases outside the gene matches. This CDR3 is 16 amino acids long. The CDR3 DNA reads as TGTGCCAGCAGTTCCTTTAGCGGGAGGGCCCCAGAGACCCAGTACTTC. Translation gives CASSSFSGRAPETQYF.

In its sample, this clonotype was seen a few times. The chain combines TRBV29-1 with TRBJ1-4, with TRBD1 matching over 9 bases. CDR1 and CDR2 from the germline V gene are SQVTM and ANQGSEA. Trimming removed 7 bases from V and 8 bases from J; junction bases left unmatched: 5. CDR3 length: 12 amino acids. The DNA for the CDR3 is TGCAGCGCTGGGACAGGGACAGAAAAACTGTTTTTT. Protein sequence: CSAGTGTEKLFF.

V is TRBV28 and J is TRBJ2-2, with 11 bases lining up with TRBD2. After removal of 5 bases from V and 6 bases from J, the junction contained 11 bases not matched to a gene. Germline values: CDR1 MDHEN, CDR2 SYDVKM. The CDR3 extends over 17 amino acids. CDR3 residues: CASSRPGLAVLSGELFF. CDR3 sequence (DNA): TGTGCCAGCAGTCGTCCGGGACTAGCGGTATTATCCGGGGAGCTGTTTTTT. Complete variable domain (other parts from reference TRBV28 and TRBJ2-2): DVKVTQSSRYLVKRTGEKVFLECVQDMDHENMFWYRQDPGLGLRLIYFSYDVKMKEKGDIPEGYSVSREKKERFSLILESASTNQTSMYLCASSRPGLAVLSGELFFGEGSRLTVL.